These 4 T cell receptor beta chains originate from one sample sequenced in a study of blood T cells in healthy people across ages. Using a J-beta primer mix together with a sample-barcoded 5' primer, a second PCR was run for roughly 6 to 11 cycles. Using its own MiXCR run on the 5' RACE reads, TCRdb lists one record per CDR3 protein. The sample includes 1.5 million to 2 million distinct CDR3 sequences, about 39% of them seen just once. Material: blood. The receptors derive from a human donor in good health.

The CDR3 bases are TGCAGTGCTAGAGATTCAGTCCCTAGCGGGGGGACCCAAGAGACCCAGTACTTC. Translated: CSARDSVPSGGTQETQYF. The chain joins TRBV20-1 to TRBJ2-5, with 11 bases matching TRBD2. The length of the CDR3 is 18 residues. Germline assignment: CDR1 DFQATT and CDR2 SNEGSKA (reference sequence). The V segment lost 0 bases and the J segment 1 base; nucleotides outside the gene matches: 10.

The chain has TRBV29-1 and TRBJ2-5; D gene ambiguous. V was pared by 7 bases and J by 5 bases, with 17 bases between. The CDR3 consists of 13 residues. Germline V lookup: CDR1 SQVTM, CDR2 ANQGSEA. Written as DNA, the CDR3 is TGCAGCGCCCGGGCCCCTAGGTGGGAGACCCAGTACTTC. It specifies CSARAPRWETQYF. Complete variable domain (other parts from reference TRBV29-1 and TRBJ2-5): SAVISQKPSRDICQRGTSLTIQCQVDSQVTMMFWYRQQPGQSLTLIATANQGSEATYESGFVIDKFPISRPNLTFSTLTVSNMSPEDSSIYLCSARAPRWETQYFGPGTRLLVL.

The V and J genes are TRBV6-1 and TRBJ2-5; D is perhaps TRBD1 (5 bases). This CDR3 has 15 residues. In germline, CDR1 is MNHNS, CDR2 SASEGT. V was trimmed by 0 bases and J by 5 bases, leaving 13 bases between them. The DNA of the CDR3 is TGTGCCAGCAGTGAAGCGTACCAGGGTGGGGAGACCCAGTACTTC. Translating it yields CASSEAYQGGETQYF.

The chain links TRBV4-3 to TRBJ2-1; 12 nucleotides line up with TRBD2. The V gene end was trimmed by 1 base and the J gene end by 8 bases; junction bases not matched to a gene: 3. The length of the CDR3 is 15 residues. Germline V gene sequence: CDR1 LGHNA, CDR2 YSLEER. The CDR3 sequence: CASSQVGLAGDEQFF. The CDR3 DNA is TGCGCCAGCAGCCAAGTGGGACTAGCGGGTGATGAGCAGTTCTTC.